These 32 T cell receptor beta chains came from one sample sequenced in a study of blood T cell repertoires in COVID-19. The protocol was immunoSEQ multiplex PCR, while the TCRdb copy is restricted to in-frame clones and leaves out a portion. The sample shows a few hundred thousand clones, 85% of them seen only once. The sample was peripheral blood. These receptors were obtained from a woman between 18 and 30 years old with acute or convalescent COVID-19.

The chain employs TRBV25-1 and TRBJ1-2; the D is unclear. CDR3 length: 13 residues. CDR1 is MGHDK, CDR2 SYGVNS, per germline. Trimming took 5 bases from V and 2 from J, leaving 9 bases between them. DNA for the CDR3: TGTGCCAGCAGTCGGGGAGGGAACTATGGCTACACCTTC. Translated: CASSRGGNYGYTF.

V gene TRBV5-6 combines with J gene TRBJ2-7, with TRBD2 identical over 8 bases. Trimming took 4 bases from V and 0 from J; bases not matched to a gene: 6. Germline V CDR1 and CDR2: SGHDT, YYEEEE. This CDR3 spans 15 amino acids. The CDR3 DNA is TGTGCCAGCAGCCTCGTTAGCGGGACCTCCTACGAGCAGTACTTC. Amino acid sequence: CASSLVSGTSYEQYF. Variable domain in full (rest from reference TRBV5-6 and TRBJ2-7): DAGVTQSPTHLIKTRGQQVTLRCSPKSGHDTVSWYQQALGQGPQFIFQYYEEEERQRGNFPDRFSGHQFPNYSSELNVNALLLGDSALYLCASSLVSGTSYEQYFGPGTRLTVT.

The chain couples TRBV19 to TRBJ2-5; 8 bases line up with TRBD2. The germline gives CDR1 LNHDA, CDR2 SQIVND (reference sequence). The CDR3 runs to 14 residues. J gave up 4 bases and V 5 bases, and 6 bases lay outside the gene matches. This chain's CDR3 is CASSPGGGSETQYF. CDR3 DNA: TGTGCCAGTAGTCCGGGGGGGGGCTCAGAGACCCAGTACTTC.

To note about this clone: Other DNA variants within this sample encode the same CDR3. The rearrangement links TRBV7-3 to TRBJ2-2, with TRBD2 identical over 7 bases. Germline V gene sequence: CDR1 SGHTA, CDR2 FQGTGA. This CDR3 contains 14 residues. V lost 8 bases to trimming and J lost 1 base; unmatched junction nucleotides: 4. CDR3 DNA sequence: TGTGCCAGCTCGGGACTACTGAACACCGGGGAGCTGTTTTTT. Protein product: CASSGLLNTGELFF.

This chain joins TRBV4-1 and TRBJ2-3, with D perhaps matching TRBD2 (5 bases). Trimming cost V 5 bases and J 2 bases, with 8 bases left between them. In germline, CDR1 is MGHRA, CDR2 YSYEKL. The CDR3 runs to 13 residues. Here the CDR3 reads CASSVRVTDTQYF. CDR3 sequence (DNA): TGCGCCAGCAGCGTGAGGGTCACAGATACGCAGTATTTT.

The chain carries TRBV7-9 and TRBJ2-7; D is undetermined. The V and J ends lost 3 bases and 3 bases respectively, with 15 bases between them. The CDR3 contains 15 residues. Germline CDR1 reads SEHNR; CDR2 reads FQNEAQ (reference sequence). CDR3 DNA: TGTGCCAGCAGCTTTACCGGGTCCGCAAGCTACGAGCAGTACTTC. This gives the protein CASSFTGSASYEQYF.

The chain couples TRBV19 to TRBJ1-5; D perhaps matches TRBD1 (5 bases). The CDR3 loop spans 13 amino acids. The V gene lost 7 bases and the J gene lost 2 bases, with 9 bases spanning the gap. CDR1 and CDR2 from the germline V gene are LNHDA and SQIVND (reference sequence). The CDR3 DNA reads as TGTGCCAGTACTAGGGGTGGCAATCAGCCCCAGCATTTT. Its protein product is CASTRGGNQPQHF.

This clone rates as medium-sized. The sample has other DNA sequences that encode this CDR3 too. The chain uses TRBV7-9 and TRBJ1-1; no clear D. V was cut by 1 base and J by 0 bases, with 3 bases left in between. The CDR3 runs 13 residues. CDR1 and CDR2 from the germline V gene are SEHNR and FQNEAQ (reference sequence). CDR3: CASSLDMNTEAFF. CDR3 DNA: TGTGCCAGCAGCTTAGACATGAACACTGAAGCTTTCTTT.

The chain recombines TRBV19 with TRBJ1-6; D is possibly TRBD1 (6 bases). The CDR3 sequence is 14 residues long. The germline CDR1 and CDR2 sequences are LNHDA and SQIVND (reference sequence). The V gene lost 4 bases and the J gene lost 5 bases, with 9 bases spanning the gap. CDR3 bases: TGTGCCAGTAGTAAACAGGGTGATAATTCACCCCTCCACTTT. It codes for CASSKQGDNSPLHF. Using reference TRBV19 and TRBJ1-6 for the parts outside the CDR3, the full variable domain is DGGITQSPKYLFRKEGQNVTLSCEQNLNHDAMYWYRQDPGQGLRLIYYSQIVNDFQKGDIAEGYSVSREKKESFPLTVTSAQKNPTAFYLCASSKQGDNSPLHFGNGTRLTVT.

V usage is TRBV6-5 and J usage is TRBJ1-1; perhaps TRBD1 as D (5 bases). V gave up 7 bases and J gave up 3 bases, with 12 bases separating them. Germline loops: CDR1 MNHEY, CDR2 SVGAGI. The CDR3 spans 13 residues. CDR3 nucleotides: TGTGCCAGCACCTGGGGGGAGTACACTGAAGCTTTCTTT. It yields the protein CASTWGEYTEAFF.

Ten or more counts support this clone. The chain joins TRBV11-2 to TRBJ2-5; maybe TRBD2 (6 bases). Looked up from germline, CDR1 is SGHAT and CDR2 is FQNNGV. The CDR3 consists of 15 residues. V was pared by 1 base and J by 4 bases, with 13 bases between. DNA of the CDR3: TGTGCCAGCAGCTTAGGCCCAGTAGCGGTAGAGACCCAGTACTTC. Encoded protein: CASSLGPVAVETQYF.

The chain links TRBV28 to TRBJ2-2; 8 bases match TRBD1. V dropped 8 bases and J dropped 5; count of bases not matched to a gene: 4. This CDR3 is built from 13 residues. Germline values: CDR1 MDHEN, CDR2 SYDVKM. CDR3 bases: TGTGCCAGCCGGACAGGGCGGACCGGGGAGCTGTTTTTT. Amino acid sequence: CASRTGRTGELFF.

The chain is built from TRBV5-4 and TRBJ2-1, with 9 bases fitting TRBD2. The CDR3 extends over 17 amino acids. V lost 4 bases, J lost 6 bases, and 14 bases stayed unmatched. Germline loops: CDR1 SGHNT, CDR2 YYREEE (reference sequence). In DNA, the CDR3 is TGTGCCAGCAGCCGAACGGGGACTAGCTATTCGGTCAATGAGCAGTTCTTC. Protein sequence: CASSRTGTSYSVNEQFF.

This clone was observed a few times. The CDR3, as DNA: TGCGCCAGCAGCCAAGGTAGAGGGACAGGGCTTTTGAGCACTGAAGCTTTCTTT. Protein: CASSQGRGTGLLSTEAFF. This chain joins TRBV5-1 and TRBJ1-1; 9 bases agree with TRBD1. CDR1 and CDR2 (germline): SGHRS, YFSETQ. With V trimmed by 4 bases and J by 4 bases, 17 bases remained unmatched. CDR3 length equals 18 residues. Based on the CDR3 plus reference TRBV5-1 and TRBJ1-1, the full variable domain is KAGVTQTPRYLIKTRGQQVTLSCSPISGHRSVSWYQQTPGQGLQFLFEYFSETQRNKGNFPGRFSGRQFSNSRSEMNVSTLELGDSALYLCASSQGRGTGLLSTEAFFGQGTRLTVV.

The chain employs TRBV7-8 and TRBJ2-3, with 7 positions matching TRBD2. Germline CDR1 SGHVS, CDR2 FQNEAQ. V lost 6 bases and J lost 0; bases outside the gene matches: 9. The CDR3 runs 16 residues. The CDR3 nucleotides are TGTGCCAGCAGGTGGGGAGCGGGACCCAGCACAGATACGCAGTATTTT. Its translation is CASRWGAGPSTDTQYF.

The J gene is TRBJ2-3, the V gene TRBV27; 10 bases line up with TRBD2. V shed 0 bases, J shed 3 bases, and the junction held 6 bases outside the gene matches. The CDR3 covers 17 residues. Germline V gives CDR1 MNHEY, CDR2 SMNVEV (reference sequence). The CDR3 reads CASSLSTSGLGTDTQYF. In nucleotides, the CDR3 is TGTGCCAGCAGTTTATCGACTAGCGGGCTGGGGACAGATACGCAGTATTTT.

The chain combines TRBV12-5 with TRBJ1-5; D is undetermined. CDR3 length equals 11 residues. V was cut by 6 bases and J by 5 bases, with 5 bases left in between. The germline V gene encodes CDR1 LGHNT and CDR2 FRNRAP. The CDR3 DNA sequence: TGTGCTAGTGGCCTAGATCAGCCCCAGCATTTT. This gives the protein CASGLDQPQHF.

The V call is TRBV27, the J call TRBJ2-2; 9 positions agree with TRBD1. The V segment lost 2 bases and the J segment 4 bases; nucleotides outside the gene matches: 2. This CDR3 comprises 15 residues. CDR1 is MNHEY, CDR2 SMNVEV, per germline (reference sequence). Here the CDR3 DNA reads TGTGCCAGCAGTTTAGGGGACAGGGCCACCGGGGAGCTGTTTTTT. This translates into CASSLGDRATGELFF.

The chain carries TRBV6-5 and TRBJ1-2, with D tentatively TRBD1 (6 bases). Germline loops: CDR1 MNHEY, CDR2 SVGAGI. The V end lost 6 bases, the J end lost 5 bases, and 10 bases lay between the germline ends. CDR3 length: 12 residues. Written as DNA, the CDR3 is TGTGCCAGCAGCATACAGGGATATGGCTACACCTTC. As protein: CASSIQGYGYTF.

This clone was counted only a few times. The chain links TRBV2 to TRBJ2-7; a weak D match, TRBD1 (5 bases). V shed 1 base and J shed 2 bases, with 9 bases lying between them. The germline V gene encodes CDR1 SNHLY and CDR2 FYNNEI. This CDR3 spans 14 amino acids. CDR3: CASSEGTPAYEQYF. The CDR3 coding sequence is TGTGCCAGCAGTGAAGGGACACCCGCCTACGAGCAGTACTTC.

The chain has TRBV7-3 and TRBJ2-5; 7 positions agree with TRBD2. The germline V gene has CDR1 SGHTA and CDR2 FQGTGA. J was trimmed by 4 bases and V by 1 base; bases with no gene match: 3. This CDR3 is 14 amino acids long. The CDR3 protein is CASSLNGGRETQYF. The CDR3 region has the DNA TGTGCCAGCAGCTTAAACGGGGGGAGAGAGACCCAGTACTTC.

The J gene is TRBJ2-1, the V gene TRBV6-2 or TRBV6-3; 9 bases align to TRBD2. Germline CDR1 reads MNHEY; CDR2 reads SVGEGT. V lost 5 bases, J lost 9 bases, and 8 bases stayed unmatched. The CDR3 spans 14 residues. The CDR3 sequence: CASSHGLAYGEQFF. The CDR3 region has the DNA TGTGCCAGCAGTCATGGACTAGCGTACGGTGAGCAGTTCTTC.

This chain links TRBV19 with TRBJ2-5, with D possibly TRBD1 on 5 matching bases. The CDR3 sequence is 15 residues long. The V gene lost 3 bases and the J gene lost 1 base, with 12 bases spanning the gap. CDR1 and CDR2 from the germline V gene are LNHDA and SQIVND (reference sequence). As DNA, the CDR3 is TGTGCCAGTAGTATCAACGGACATTCCCAAGAGACCCAGTACTTC. Protein sequence: CASSINGHSQETQYF.

This chain joins TRBV28 and TRBJ1-1; 7 nucleotides match TRBD1. Losses at the gene ends were 6 bases for V and 1 base for J; bases not matched to a gene: 5. CDR3 length equals 14 residues. Germline assignment: CDR1 MDHEN and CDR2 SYDVKM. The chain's CDR3 is CASRSRTGNTEAFF. CDR3 bases: TGTGCCAGCAGATCCAGGACAGGGAACACTGAAGCTTTCTTT.

This clone was picked up one time. The chain's CDR3 is CASRMDRASTDTQYF. Written as DNA, the CDR3 is TGTGCCAGCAGAATGGACAGGGCTAGCACAGATACGCAGTATTTT. This chain connects TRBV6-4 to TRBJ2-3, with 8 bases that match TRBD1. The germline V gene has CDR1 MRHNA and CDR2 SNTAGT. With 6 bases clipped from V and 0 bases from J, the junction kept 5 bases outside the gene matches. CDR3 length equals 15 residues.

This sequence joins TRBV5-6 and TRBJ1-1, with D unclear. Between the trimmed V and J ends, which lost 2 bases and 3 bases, there was a span of 14 bases. Per the germline V gene, CDR1 is SGHDT and CDR2 is YYEEEE. The CDR3 totals 15 residues. CDR3 in DNA: TGTGCCAGCAGCTTTGGCATGGGAGCAGACACTGAAGCTTTCTTT. Translating it yields CASSFGMGADTEAFF.

This clone came up a few times. This chain connects TRBV30 to TRBJ1-1; D possibly corresponds to TRBD1 (5 bases). The CDR3 spans 15 residues. V shed 3 bases and J shed 0 bases, with 14 bases lying between them. Germline loops: CDR1 GTSNPN, CDR2 SVGIG (reference sequence). The CDR3 loop reads CAWSPGGALNTEAFF. CDR3 nucleotide sequence: TGTGCCTGGAGCCCCGGCGGGGCGTTGAACACTGAAGCTTTCTTT.

The gene calls are TRBV15 and TRBJ2-7; possible D gene TRBD2, 6 bases. Deletions cut 0 bases from V and 2 bases from J, with 11 bases between. CDR1 LNHNV and CDR2 YYDKDF come from the germline V gene (reference sequence). This CDR3 has 15 amino acids. CDR3: CATSRDREPTYEQYF. For the CDR3, the DNA is TGTGCCACCAGCAGAGATCGGGAGCCTACCTACGAGCAGTACTTC.

The J gene is TRBJ2-1, the V gene TRBV5-6; 13 bases are a match to TRBD2. Germline assignment: CDR1 SGHDT and CDR2 YYEEEE. Trimming at V came to 4 bases and at J to 2 bases, leaving 0 bases not matched to a gene. The CDR3 runs to 15 residues. CDR3 DNA: TGTGCCAGCAGCGGACTAGCGGGGGCCTACAATGAGCAGTTCTTC. It translates to CASSGLAGAYNEQFF.

This chain links TRBV11-1 with TRBJ2-7, with D possibly matching TRBD1 (6 bases). CDR3 length: 14 amino acids. Germline V CDR1 and CDR2: SGHAT, FQDESV (reference sequence). The V end lost 7 bases, the J end lost 5 bases, and 18 bases lay between the germline ends. The CDR3 region is CASTDTGTSNEQYF. CDR3 DNA sequence: TGTGCCAGCACTGACACCGGGACATCTAACGAGCAGTACTTC.

V usage is TRBV12-3 or TRBV12-4 and J usage is TRBJ2-7, with D maybe TRBD2 (5 bases). Trimming took 5 bases from V and 6 from J, leaving 11 bases between them. CDR3 length equals 12 residues. CDR3 residues: CASSPDSREQYF. The CDR3 region has the DNA TGTGCCAGCAGTCCGGACTCCCGCGAGCAGTACTTC.

The CDR3 bases are TGCGCCAGCAGCTTGGCCGCAGGATCTGGCGAGCAGTACTTC. Translation gives CASSLAAGSGEQYF. The chain combines TRBV5-1 with TRBJ2-7; D uncertain. The V end was cut by 0 bases, the J end by 6 bases, with 13 bases between. There are 14 residues in the CDR3. Germline V gives CDR1 SGHRS, CDR2 YFSETQ.